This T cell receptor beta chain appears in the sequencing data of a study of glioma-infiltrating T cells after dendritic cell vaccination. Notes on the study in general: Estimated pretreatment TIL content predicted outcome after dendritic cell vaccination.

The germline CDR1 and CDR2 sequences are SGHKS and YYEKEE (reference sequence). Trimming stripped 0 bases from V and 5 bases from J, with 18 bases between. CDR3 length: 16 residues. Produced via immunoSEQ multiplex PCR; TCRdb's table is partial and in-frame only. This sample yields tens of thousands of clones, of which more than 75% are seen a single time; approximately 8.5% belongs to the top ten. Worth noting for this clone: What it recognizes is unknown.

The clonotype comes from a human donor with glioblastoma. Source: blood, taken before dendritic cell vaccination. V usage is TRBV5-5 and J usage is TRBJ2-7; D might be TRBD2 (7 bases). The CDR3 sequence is CASSLAFGGGLNEQYF. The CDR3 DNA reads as TGTGCCAGCAGCTTGGCCTTTGGGGGGGGCCTCAACGAGCAGTACTTC. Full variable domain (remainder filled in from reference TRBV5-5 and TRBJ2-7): DAGVTQSPTHLIKTRGQQVTLRCSPISGHKSVSWYQQVLGQGPQFIFQYYEKEERGRGNFPDRFSARQFPNYSSELNVNALLLGDSALYLCASSLAFGGGLNEQYFGPGTRLTVT.